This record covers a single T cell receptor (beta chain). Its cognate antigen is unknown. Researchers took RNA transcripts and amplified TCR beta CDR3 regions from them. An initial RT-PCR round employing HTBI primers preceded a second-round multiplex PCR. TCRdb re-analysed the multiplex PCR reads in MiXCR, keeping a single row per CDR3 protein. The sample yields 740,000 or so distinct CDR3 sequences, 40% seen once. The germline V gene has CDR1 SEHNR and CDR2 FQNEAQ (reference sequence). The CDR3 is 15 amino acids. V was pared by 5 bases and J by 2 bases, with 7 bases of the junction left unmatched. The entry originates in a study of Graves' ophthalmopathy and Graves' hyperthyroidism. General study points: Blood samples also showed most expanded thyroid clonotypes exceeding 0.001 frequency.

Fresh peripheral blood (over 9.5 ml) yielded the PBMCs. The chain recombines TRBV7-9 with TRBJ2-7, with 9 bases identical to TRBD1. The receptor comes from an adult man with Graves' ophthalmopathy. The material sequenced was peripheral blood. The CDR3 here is CASSVRDRETYEQYF. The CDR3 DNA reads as TGTGCCAGCAGCGTCCGGGACAGGGAGACCTACGAGCAGTACTTC.